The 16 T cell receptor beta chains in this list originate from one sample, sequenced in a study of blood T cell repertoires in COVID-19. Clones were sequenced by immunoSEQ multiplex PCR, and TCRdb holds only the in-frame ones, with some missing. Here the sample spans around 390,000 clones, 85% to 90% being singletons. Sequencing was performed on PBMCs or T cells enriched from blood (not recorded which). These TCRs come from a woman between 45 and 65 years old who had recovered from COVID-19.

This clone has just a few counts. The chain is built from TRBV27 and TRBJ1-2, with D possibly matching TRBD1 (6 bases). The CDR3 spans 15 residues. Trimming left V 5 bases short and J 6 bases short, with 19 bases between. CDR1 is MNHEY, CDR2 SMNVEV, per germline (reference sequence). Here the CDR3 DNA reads TGTGCCAGCAGTCCACGATCAGGGGAGAGTCATGGCTACACCTTC. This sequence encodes CASSPRSGESHGYTF.

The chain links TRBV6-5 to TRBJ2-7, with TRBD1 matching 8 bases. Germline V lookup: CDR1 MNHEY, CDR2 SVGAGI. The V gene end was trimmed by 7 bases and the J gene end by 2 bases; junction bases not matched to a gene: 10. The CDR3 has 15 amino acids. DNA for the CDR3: TGTGCCAGCACCTTCTCGACAGGGGAAACCTACGAGCAGTACTTC. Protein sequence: CASTFSTGETYEQYF.

CDR3 region: CASRPPGYYGYTF. CDR3 bases: TGTGCCAGCAGACCCCCCGGGTACTATGGCTACACCTTC. This chain joins TRBV7-2 and TRBJ1-2; no definite D call. The germline V gene has CDR1 SGHTA and CDR2 FQGNSA. The length of the CDR3 is 13 residues. The V end lost 6 bases, the J end lost 3 bases, and 11 bases lay between the germline ends.

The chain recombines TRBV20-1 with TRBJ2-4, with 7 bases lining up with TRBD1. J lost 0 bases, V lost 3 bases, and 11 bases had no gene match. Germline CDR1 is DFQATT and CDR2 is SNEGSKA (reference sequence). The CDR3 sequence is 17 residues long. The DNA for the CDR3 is TGCAGTGCTAGTCCCACGAACAGGGGTATAGCCAAAAACATTCAGTACTTC. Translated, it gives CSASPTNRGIAKNIQYF.

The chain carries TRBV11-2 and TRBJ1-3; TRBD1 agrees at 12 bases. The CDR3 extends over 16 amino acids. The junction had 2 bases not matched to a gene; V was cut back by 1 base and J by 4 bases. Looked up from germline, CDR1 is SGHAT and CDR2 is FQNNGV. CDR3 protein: CASSLVGTGGGNTIYF. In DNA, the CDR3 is TGTGCCAGCAGCTTAGTCGGGACAGGGGGCGGAAACACCATATATTTT.

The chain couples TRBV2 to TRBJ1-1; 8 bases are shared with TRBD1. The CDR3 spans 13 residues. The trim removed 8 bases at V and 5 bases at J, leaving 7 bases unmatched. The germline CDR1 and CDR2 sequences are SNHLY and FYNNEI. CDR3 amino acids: CASFGQGGTEAFF. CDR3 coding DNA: TGTGCCAGCTTCGGACAGGGAGGGACTGAAGCTTTCTTT.

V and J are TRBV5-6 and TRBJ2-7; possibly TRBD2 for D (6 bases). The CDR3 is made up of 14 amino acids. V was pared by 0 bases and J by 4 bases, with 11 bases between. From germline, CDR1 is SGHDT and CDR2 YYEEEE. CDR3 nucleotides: TGTGCCAGCAGCTTGGAAGGGGACTGGTACGAGCAGTACTTC. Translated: CASSLEGDWYEQYF.

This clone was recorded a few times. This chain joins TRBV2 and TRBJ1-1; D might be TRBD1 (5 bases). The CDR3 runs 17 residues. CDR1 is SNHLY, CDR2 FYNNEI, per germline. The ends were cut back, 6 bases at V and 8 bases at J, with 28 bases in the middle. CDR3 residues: CASSGIRTRDARLEAFF. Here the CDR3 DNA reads TGTGCCAGCAGCGGAATCCGGACACGAGATGCCCGATTGGAAGCTTTCTTT.

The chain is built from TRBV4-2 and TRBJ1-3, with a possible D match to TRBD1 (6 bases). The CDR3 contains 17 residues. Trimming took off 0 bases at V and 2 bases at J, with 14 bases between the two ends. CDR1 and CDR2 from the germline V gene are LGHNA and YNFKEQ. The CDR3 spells CASSQDFQGYTGNTIYF. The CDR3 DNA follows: TGTGCCAGCAGCCAAGATTTTCAGGGGTATACTGGAAACACCATATATTTT.

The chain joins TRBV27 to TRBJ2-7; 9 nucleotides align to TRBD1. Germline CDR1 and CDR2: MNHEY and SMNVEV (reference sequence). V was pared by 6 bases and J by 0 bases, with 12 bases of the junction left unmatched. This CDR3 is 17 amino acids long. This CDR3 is CASSPRPGTGTSYEQYF. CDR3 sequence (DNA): TGTGCCAGCAGCCCCCGGCCCGGGACAGGGACCTCCTACGAGCAGTACTTC.

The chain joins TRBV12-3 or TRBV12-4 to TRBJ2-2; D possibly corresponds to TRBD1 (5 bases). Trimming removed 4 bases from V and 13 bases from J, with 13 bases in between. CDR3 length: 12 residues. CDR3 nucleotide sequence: TGTGCCAGCAGTTCCCAGGGAAGTGGGCTGTTTTTT. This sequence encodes CASSSQGSGLFF.

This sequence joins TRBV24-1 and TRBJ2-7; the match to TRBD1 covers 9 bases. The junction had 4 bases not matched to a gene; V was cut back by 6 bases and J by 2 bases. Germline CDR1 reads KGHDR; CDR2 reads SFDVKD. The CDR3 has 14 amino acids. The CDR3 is CATSPRDRAYEQYF. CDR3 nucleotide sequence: TGTGCCACCAGTCCCCGGGACAGGGCCTACGAGCAGTACTTC.

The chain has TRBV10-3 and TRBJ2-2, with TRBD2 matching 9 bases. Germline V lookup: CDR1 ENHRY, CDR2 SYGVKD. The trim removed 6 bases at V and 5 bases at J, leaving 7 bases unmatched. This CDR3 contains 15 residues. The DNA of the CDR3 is TGTGCCATCAGCCAGGGACTAGCAGGGACCGGGGAGCTGTTTTTT. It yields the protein CAISQGLAGTGELFF.

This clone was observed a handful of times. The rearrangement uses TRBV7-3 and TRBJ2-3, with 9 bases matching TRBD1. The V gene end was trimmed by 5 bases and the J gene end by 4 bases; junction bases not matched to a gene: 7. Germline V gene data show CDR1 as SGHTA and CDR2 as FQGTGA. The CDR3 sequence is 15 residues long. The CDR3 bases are TGTGCCAGCAGCAAACAGGGGGCGCGCGCAGATACGCAGTATTTT. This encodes CASSKQGARADTQYF. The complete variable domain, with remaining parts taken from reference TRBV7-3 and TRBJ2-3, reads GAGVSQTPSNKVTEKGKYVELRCDPISGHTALYWYRQSLGQGPEFLIYFQGTGAADDSGLPNDRFFAVRPEGSVSTLKIQRTERGDSAVYLCASSKQGARADTQYFGPGTRLTVL.

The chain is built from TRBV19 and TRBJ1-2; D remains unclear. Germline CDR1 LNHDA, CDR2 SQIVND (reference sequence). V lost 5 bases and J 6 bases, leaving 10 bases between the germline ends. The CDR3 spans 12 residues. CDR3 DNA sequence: TGTGCCAGTAGTGAGGGCTCGCATGGCTACACCTTC. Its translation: CASSEGSHGYTF.

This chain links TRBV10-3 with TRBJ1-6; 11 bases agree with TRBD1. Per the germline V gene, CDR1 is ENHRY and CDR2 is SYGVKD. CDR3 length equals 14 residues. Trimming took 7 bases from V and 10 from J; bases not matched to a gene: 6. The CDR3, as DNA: TGTGCCATCACCGGGGACAGGGGGTACTCACCCCTCCACTTT. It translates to CAITGDRGYSPLHF.